A single sample is the source of the 9 T cell receptor beta chains below, sequenced in a study of early stage breast cancer tumors. Sequenced by immunoSEQ multiplex PCR; TCRdb stores in-frame clones only, minus some. Of 69,000 or so clones in the sample, roughly 80% were seen once. Sequencing was performed on blood. These receptors were collected from a person in their 40s with breast cancer.

The gene calls are TRBV18 and TRBJ1-1; D perhaps matches TRBD1 (5 bases). CDR3 length: 15 residues. Germline CDR1 is KGHSH and CDR2 is LQKENI. Trimming cost V 6 bases and J 0 bases, with 14 bases left between them. The CDR3, as DNA: TGTGCCAGCTCCCCCGTAGGGGTAGTGAACACTGAAGCTTTCTTT. Its translation is CASSPVGVVNTEAFF.

This clone was recorded only once. The chain recombines TRBV10-3 with TRBJ1-1, with D unresolved. The CDR3 sequence is 12 residues long. Trimming pared 7 bases from V and 5 bases from J, leaving 11 bases between. From germline, CDR1 is ENHRY and CDR2 SYGVKD. Written as DNA, the CDR3 is TGTGCCATCAAGGGCCTGAGTACTGAAGCTTTCTTT. Translating it yields CAIKGLSTEAFF.

The genes are TRBV19 and TRBJ2-5, with 7 positions matching TRBD2. The CDR3 has 15 residues. Germline V gene lookup returns CDR1 LNHDA and CDR2 SQIVND (reference sequence). V lost 3 bases to trimming and J lost 4 bases; unmatched junction nucleotides: 8. CDR3 protein: CASSIYGAGTETQYF. CDR3 DNA sequence: TGTGCCAGTAGTATTTATGGAGCGGGAACAGAGACCCAGTACTTC.

This chain links TRBV28 with TRBJ1-2; TRBD1 is a possible D gene (5 bases). V was trimmed by 7 bases and J by 4 bases, leaving 10 bases between them. Germline V CDR1 and CDR2: MDHEN, SYDVKM. The CDR3 sequence is 12 residues long. CDR3 loop: CASTAGRYGYTF. Here the CDR3 DNA reads TGTGCCAGCACAGCAGGGCGCTATGGCTACACCTTC.

V gene TRBV9 combines with J gene TRBJ1-5, with D maybe TRBD1 (6 bases). This CDR3 has 14 residues. Germline loops: CDR1 SGDLS, CDR2 YYNGEE. The V end lost 5 bases, the J end lost 1 base, and 10 bases lay between the germline ends. The CDR3 protein is CASSPTGSNQPQHF. The CDR3 region has the DNA TGTGCCAGCAGTCCCACAGGGAGCAATCAGCCCCAGCATTTT.

The chain combines TRBV28 with TRBJ2-4; no firm D call. The ends were cut back, 6 bases at V and 7 bases at J, with 13 bases in the middle. CDR3 length equals 13 residues. Per germline, CDR1 MDHEN and CDR2 SYDVKM. CDR3 bases: TGTGCCAGCAGCCACCCCTCTGCTAACATTCAGTACTTC. It translates to CASSHPSANIQYF.

CDR3 loop: CASSQERWNQPQHF. CDR3 DNA: TGTGCCAGCAGTCAAGAAAGGTGGAATCAGCCCCAGCATTTT. V usage is TRBV25-1 and J usage is TRBJ1-5; D gene ambiguous. The V gene's germline CDR1 is MGHDK and CDR2 SYGVNS. The CDR3 loop spans 14 amino acids. Trimming removed 5 bases at V and 4 bases at J, with 12 bases between.

V gene TRBV5-1 combines with J gene TRBJ2-5; D possibly corresponds to TRBD2 (5 bases). The ends were cut back, 0 bases at V and 7 bases at J, with 13 bases in the middle. Germline-derived CDR1 and CDR2 are SGHRS and YFSETQ. There are 14 residues in the CDR3. As DNA, the CDR3 is TGCGCCAGCAGCTTGGCGGTGGGAGCTGGGACCCAGTACTTC. Protein sequence: CASSLAVGAGTQYF. The whole variable domain, remainder taken from reference TRBV5-1 and TRBJ2-5, is KAGVTQTPRYLIKTRGQQVTLSCSPISGHRSVSWYQQTPGQGLQFLFEYFSETQRNKGNFPGRFSGRQFSNSRSEMNVSTLELGDSALYLCASSLAVGAGTQYFGPGTRLLVL.

This clone was counted once. The chain is built from TRBV29-1 and TRBJ1-5, with 8 bases identical to TRBD1. The CDR3 contains 13 residues. J gave up 3 bases and V 6 bases, and 4 bases lay outside the gene matches. The germline V gene encodes CDR1 SQVTM and CDR2 ANQGSEA. The CDR3 protein is CSVRTGYNQPQHF. The CDR3 bases are TGCAGCGTCCGGACAGGGTACAATCAGCCCCAGCATTTT.